This TCR beta chain is drawn from a study of shared clonotypes between healthy human individuals. Study background: Two women and three men aged 18 to 49 made up the donors.

Worth noting for this clone: The antigen remains undetermined. The sample has other DNA sequences that encode this CDR3 too.

Whole-study findings and limits: In this cohort, only blood was sampled, and tissue repertoires likely differ. Rarefaction demonstrated incomplete sorted-subset sequencing despite large depth.

In germline, CDR1 is SQVTM, CDR2 ANQGSEA. There are 15 residues in the CDR3. J lost 1 base, V lost 1 base, and 1 base had no gene match. Data came from immunoSEQ multiplex PCR; TCRdb stores just in-frame clones and leaves some out. The sample lists around 600,000 clones; 98% were seen once. Naive CD8 cells comprised CD45RO-negative, CCR7-positively selected cells, excluding terminally differentiated effector memory CD45RA+ cells. The chain couples TRBV29-1 to TRBJ2-1; TRBD2 matches at 10 bases. This TCR came from a man aged 25 to 40 in good health. What was sequenced was naive CD8+ T cells sorted from blood. The CDR3 region has the DNA TGCAGCGTTGAAGGGACTAGCGGATCCTACAATGAGCAGTTCTTC. Amino acid sequence: CSVEGTSGSYNEQFF.